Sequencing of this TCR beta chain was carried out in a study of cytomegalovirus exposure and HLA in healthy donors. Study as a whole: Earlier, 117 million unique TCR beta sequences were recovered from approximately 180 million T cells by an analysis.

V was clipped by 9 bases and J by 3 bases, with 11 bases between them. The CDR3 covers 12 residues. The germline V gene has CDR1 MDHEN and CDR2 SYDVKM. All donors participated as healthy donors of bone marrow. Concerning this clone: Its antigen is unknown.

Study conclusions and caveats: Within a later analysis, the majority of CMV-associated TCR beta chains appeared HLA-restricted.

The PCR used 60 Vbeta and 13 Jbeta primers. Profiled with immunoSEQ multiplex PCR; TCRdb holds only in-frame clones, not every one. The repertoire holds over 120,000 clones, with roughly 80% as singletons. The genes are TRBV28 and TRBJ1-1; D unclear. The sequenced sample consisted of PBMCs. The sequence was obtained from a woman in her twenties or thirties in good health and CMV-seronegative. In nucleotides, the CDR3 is TGTGCCAGTTTCGGCGGGTACACTGAAGCTTTCTTT. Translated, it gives CASFGGYTEAFF.